The rows below give T cell receptor beta chains drawn from one sample of a study of OX40 agonist ivuxolimab in advanced cancers. Using immunoSEQ multiplex PCR, the repertoire was profiled, and TCRdb retains in-frame clones only, with some absent. This sample has under 85,000 clones; about 78% occur once, and the top ten carry roughly 5.4%. The sequenced sample was CD4+ or CD8+ T cells sorted from blood, obtained in a trial of the OX40 agonist ivuxolimab. These receptors originate from an adult with an advanced solid tumor such as melanoma, head and neck, liver or kidney cancer. Both conserved end residues are part of each CDR3. Only some rows state a clone size, as once, few, many or a class for expanded clones.

clone_size	v_call	cdr3_aa
.	TRBV13	CASSLSFTVGPGSTDTQYF
.	TRBV28	CASSSSGAEETQYF
few	TRBV28	CASSLVAGEQDTQYF
.	TRBV11-3	CASSFYLGEQYF
.	TRBV7-9	CASSLGLAGEQETQYF
.	TRBV7-8	CASSLVQRNSGANVLTF
.	TRBV2	CASSEEGHQPQHF
.	TRBV30	CAWSVKGGHHEQYF
.	TRBV18	CASSRDGEGNSPLHF
many	TRBV6-1	CASTRTGGFDEQYF
.	TRBV2	CASSARTSGLTDTQYF
.	TRBV7-3	CASSFGANTEAFF
.	TRBV29-1	CSVGEYGYTF
.	TRBV6-1	CASRESLTGRGYTF
.	TRBV25-1	CASSVRSEQYF
once	TRBV15	CATSRGDSYEAFF
.	TRBV6-5	CASSYRTGGAETQYF
few	TRBV4-3	CASSLSGDSPLHF
.	TRBV7-2	CASSLLAGNEQFF
.	TRBV9	CASSVVAHPPQETQYF
.	TRBV7-8	CASSRGQGEWSNQPQHF
few	TRBV5-4	CASSLTGGNIQYF
many	TRBV5-1	CASSFTGVRREQYF
.	TRBV19	CASSLGRSGRTNEKLFF
.	TRBV5-1	CASSSGRGNEKLFF
.	TRBV7-3	CASSQEPRDTQYF
few	TRBV7-8	CASTAGGGSPYNEQFF
.	TRBV7-6	CASSSTISGGALSYNEQFF
.	TRBV5-6	CASSLRGFGPLLGKETQYF
.	TRBV11-2	CASSQWGLGVDTQYF
once	TRBV19	CASSTGDRVGGYTF
.	TRBV7-2	CASREESPNIQYF
.	TRBV5-1	CASSLRLASSYNEQFF
few	TRBV18	CASSPGQTQNEKLFF
few	TRBV7-2	CASNRPNTEAFF
once	TRBV7-9	CASSARDRYNEQFF
.	TRBV19	CASSMGHNYEQYF
.	TRBV7-2	CASSLALPRQFWFF
.	TRBV7-8	CASSLRGPQPYEQYF
.	TRBV5-4	CASSFPTGPEQFF
.	TRBV27	CASSLSWTGGPQHF
once	TRBV10-1	CASSDIAGGRFSEQYF
.	TRBV6-1	CASGADSFTDTQYF
.	TRBV4-3	CASSRGARAFF
few	TRBV11-3	CASSLGGTDFYEQYF
once	TRBV7-2	CASSPSRETQYF
.	TRBV7-9	CASRPTGDGNTIYF
.	TRBV5-6	CASSPGTSGDTQYF
.	TRBV11-3	CASSLGGARADTQYF
once	TRBV7-2	CASSSPGLAASYEQYF